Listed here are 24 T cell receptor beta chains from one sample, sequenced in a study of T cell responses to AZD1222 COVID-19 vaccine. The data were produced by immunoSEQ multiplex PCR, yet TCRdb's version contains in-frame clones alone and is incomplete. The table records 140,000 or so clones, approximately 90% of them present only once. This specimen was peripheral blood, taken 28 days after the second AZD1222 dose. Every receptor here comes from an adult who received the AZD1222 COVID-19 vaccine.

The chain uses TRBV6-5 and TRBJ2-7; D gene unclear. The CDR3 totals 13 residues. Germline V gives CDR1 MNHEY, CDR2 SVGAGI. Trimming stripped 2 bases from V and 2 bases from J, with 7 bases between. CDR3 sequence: CASSYRLTYEQYF. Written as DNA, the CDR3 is TGTGCCAGCAGTTACCGGCTCACCTACGAGCAGTACTTC.

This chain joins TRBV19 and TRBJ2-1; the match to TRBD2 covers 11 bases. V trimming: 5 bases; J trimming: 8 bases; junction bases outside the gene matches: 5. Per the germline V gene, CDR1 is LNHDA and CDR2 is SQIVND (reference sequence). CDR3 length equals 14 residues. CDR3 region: CASSWTSGLDEQFF. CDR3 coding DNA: TGTGCCAGTAGTTGGACTAGCGGGCTAGATGAGCAGTTCTTC. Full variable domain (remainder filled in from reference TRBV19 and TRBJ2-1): DGGITQSPKYLFRKEGQNVTLSCEQNLNHDAMYWYRQDPGQGLRLIYYSQIVNDFQKGDIAEGYSVSREKKESFPLTVTSAQKNPTAFYLCASSWTSGLDEQFFGPGTRLTVL.

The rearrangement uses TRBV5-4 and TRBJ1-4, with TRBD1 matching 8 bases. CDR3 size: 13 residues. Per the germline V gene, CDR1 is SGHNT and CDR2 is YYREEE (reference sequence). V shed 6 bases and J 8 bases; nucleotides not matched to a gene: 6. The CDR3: CASTSDRAEKLFF. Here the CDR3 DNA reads TGTGCCAGCACTTCGGACAGGGCCGAAAAACTGTTTTTT.

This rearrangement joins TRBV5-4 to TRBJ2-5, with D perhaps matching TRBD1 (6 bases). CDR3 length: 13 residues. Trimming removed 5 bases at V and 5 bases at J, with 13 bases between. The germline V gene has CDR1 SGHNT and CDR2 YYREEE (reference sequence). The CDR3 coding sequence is TGTGCCAGCAGGGGGGCAGCCGGGGAGACCCAGTACTTC. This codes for CASRGAAGETQYF.

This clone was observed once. The CDR3 sequence is CASSQGQGSSYNSPLHF. The CDR3 bases are TGTGCCAGCAGCCAAGGACAGGGGAGCTCCTATAATTCACCCCTCCACTTT. The chain carries TRBV3-1 (or the pseudogene TRBV3-2) and TRBJ1-6, with 8 bases aligning to TRBD1. V shed 1 base and J 0 bases; nucleotides not matched to a gene: 2. This CDR3 has 17 residues. Germline CDR1 LGHDT, CDR2 YNNKEL (reference sequence).

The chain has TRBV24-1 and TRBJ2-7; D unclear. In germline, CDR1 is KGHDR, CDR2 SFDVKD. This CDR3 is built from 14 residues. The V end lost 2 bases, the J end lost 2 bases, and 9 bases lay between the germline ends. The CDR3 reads CATSDSGPAYEQYF. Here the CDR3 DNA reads TGTGCCACCAGTGATTCCGGACCGGCCTACGAGCAGTACTTC.

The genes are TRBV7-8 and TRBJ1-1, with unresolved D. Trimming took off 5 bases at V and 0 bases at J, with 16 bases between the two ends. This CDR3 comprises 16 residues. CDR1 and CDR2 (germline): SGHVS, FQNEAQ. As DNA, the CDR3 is TGTGCCAGCAGCCGACTGCCCGGAGCTATGAACACTGAAGCTTTCTTT. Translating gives CASSRLPGAMNTEAFF.

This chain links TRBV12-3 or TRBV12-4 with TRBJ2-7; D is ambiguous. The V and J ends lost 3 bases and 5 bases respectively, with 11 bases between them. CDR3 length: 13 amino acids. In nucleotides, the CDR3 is TGTGCCAGCAGTTTTCCCCCCCTCGACGAGCAGTACTTC. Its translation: CASSFPPLDEQYF.

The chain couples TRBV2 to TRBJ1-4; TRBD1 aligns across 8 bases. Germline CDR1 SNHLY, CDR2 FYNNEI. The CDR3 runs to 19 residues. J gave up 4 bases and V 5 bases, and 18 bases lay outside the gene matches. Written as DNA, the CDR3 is TGTGCCAGCAGTCGCGGACGACAGGGGTTCTCGATTGGTAATGAAAAACTGTTTTTT. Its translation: CASSRGRQGFSIGNEKLFF.

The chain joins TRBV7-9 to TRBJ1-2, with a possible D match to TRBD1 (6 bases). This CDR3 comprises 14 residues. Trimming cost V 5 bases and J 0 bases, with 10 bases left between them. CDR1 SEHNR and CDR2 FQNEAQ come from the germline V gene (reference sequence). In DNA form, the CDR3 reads TGTGCCAGCAGCACAGGGTTTCCTAACTATGGCTACACCTTC. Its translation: CASSTGFPNYGYTF. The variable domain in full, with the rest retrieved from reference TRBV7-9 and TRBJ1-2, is DTGVSQNPRHKITKRGQNVTFRCDPISEHNRLYWYRQTLGQGPEFLTYFQNEAQLEKSRLLSDRFSAERPKGSFSTLEIQRTEQGDSAMYLCASSTGFPNYGYTFGSGTRLTVV.

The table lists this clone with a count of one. The CDR3 nucleotides are TGTGCCAGCAGCTCTTACGACAGGGCCTCTAATGAAAAACTGTTTTTT. Its translation: CASSSYDRASNEKLFF. V and J are TRBV11-2 and TRBJ1-4; 7 bases fit TRBD1. Per germline, CDR1 SGHAT and CDR2 FQNNGV. The CDR3 contains 16 residues. With 4 bases clipped from V and 3 bases from J, the junction kept 8 bases outside the gene matches. Drawing the rest from reference TRBV11-2 and TRBJ1-4, the complete variable domain is EAGVAQSPRYKIIEKRQSVAFWCNPISGHATLYWYQQILGQGPKLLIQFQNNGVVDDSQLPKDRFSAERLKGVDSTLKIQPAKLEDSAVYLCASSSYDRASNEKLFFGSGTQLSVL.

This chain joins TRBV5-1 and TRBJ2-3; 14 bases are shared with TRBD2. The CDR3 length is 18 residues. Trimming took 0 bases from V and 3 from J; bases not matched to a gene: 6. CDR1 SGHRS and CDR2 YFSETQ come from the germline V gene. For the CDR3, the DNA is TGCGCCAGCAGCTTGGTCCCGACTAGCGGGGGGGCGACAGATACGCAGTATTTT. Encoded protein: CASSLVPTSGGATDTQYF.

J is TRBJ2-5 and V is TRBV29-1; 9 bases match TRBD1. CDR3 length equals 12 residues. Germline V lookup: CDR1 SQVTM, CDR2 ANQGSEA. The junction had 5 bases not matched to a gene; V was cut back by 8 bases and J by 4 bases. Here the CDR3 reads CSLTTGGETQYF. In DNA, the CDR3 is TGCAGCCTTACGACAGGGGGAGAGACCCAGTACTTC.

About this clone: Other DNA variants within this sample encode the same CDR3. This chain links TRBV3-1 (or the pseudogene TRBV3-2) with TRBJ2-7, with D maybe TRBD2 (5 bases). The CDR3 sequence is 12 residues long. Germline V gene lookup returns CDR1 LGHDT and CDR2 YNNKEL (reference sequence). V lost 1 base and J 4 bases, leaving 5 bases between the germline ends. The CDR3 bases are TGTGCCAGCAGCCAAGGAGGGTACGAGCAGTACTTC. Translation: CASSQGGYEQYF.

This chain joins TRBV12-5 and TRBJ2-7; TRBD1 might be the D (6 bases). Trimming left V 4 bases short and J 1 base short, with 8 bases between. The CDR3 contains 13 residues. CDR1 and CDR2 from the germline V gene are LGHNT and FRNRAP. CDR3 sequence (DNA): TGTGCTAGTGGTTGGGGGACATCCTACGAGCAGTACTTC. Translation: CASGWGTSYEQYF. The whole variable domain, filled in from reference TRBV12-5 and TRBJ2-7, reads DARVTQTPRHKVTEMGQEVTMRCQPILGHNTVFWYRQTMMQGLELLAYFRNRAPLDDSGMPKDRFSAEMPDATLATLKIQPSEPRDSAVYFCASGWGTSYEQYFGPGTRLTVT.

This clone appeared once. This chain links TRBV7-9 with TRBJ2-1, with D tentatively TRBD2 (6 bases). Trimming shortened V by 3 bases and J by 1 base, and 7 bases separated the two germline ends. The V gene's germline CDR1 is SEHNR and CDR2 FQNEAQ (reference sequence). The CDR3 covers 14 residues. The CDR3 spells CASSFRESYNEQFF. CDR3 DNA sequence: TGTGCCAGCAGCTTTCGGGAGTCCTACAATGAGCAGTTCTTC.

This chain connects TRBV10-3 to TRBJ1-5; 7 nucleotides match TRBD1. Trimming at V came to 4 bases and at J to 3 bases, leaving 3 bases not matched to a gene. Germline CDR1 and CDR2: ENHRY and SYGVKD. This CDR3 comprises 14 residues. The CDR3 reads CAISVDRDNQPQHF. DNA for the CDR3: TGTGCCATCAGTGTAGACAGGGACAATCAGCCCCAGCATTTT.

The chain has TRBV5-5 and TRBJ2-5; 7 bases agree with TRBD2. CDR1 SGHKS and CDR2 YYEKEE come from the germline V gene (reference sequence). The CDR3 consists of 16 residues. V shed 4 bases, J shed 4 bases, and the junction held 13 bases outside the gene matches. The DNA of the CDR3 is TGTGCCAGCAGCCAGACCGGGACTACGGGCTTAGAGACCCAGTACTTC. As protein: CASSQTGTTGLETQYF.

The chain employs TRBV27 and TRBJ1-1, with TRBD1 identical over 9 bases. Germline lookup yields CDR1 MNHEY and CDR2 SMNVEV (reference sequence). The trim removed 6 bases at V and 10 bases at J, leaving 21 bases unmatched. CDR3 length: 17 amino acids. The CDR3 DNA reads TGTGCCAGCAGCCCCGGGACAGGGTCGATTTATTCTTTTTTAGCTTTCTTT. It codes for CASSPGTGSIYSFLAFF.

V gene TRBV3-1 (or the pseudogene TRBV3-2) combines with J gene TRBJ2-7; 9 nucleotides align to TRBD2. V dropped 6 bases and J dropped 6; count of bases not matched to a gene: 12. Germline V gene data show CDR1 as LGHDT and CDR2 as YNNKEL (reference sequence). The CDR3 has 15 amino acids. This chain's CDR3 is CASSPHRTSAVEQYF. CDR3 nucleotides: TGTGCCAGCAGTCCCCACCGGACTAGCGCCGTCGAGCAGTACTTC.

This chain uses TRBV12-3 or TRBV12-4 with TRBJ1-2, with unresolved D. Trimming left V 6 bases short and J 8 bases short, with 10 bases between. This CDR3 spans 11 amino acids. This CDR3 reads CASSQGIGYTF. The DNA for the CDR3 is TGTGCCAGCAGCCAAGGGATCGGCTACACCTTC.

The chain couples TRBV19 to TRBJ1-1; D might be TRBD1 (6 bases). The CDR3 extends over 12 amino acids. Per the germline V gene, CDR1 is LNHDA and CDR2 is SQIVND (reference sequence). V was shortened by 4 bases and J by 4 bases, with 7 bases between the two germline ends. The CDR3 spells CASSSRGTEAFF. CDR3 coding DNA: TGTGCCAGTAGTAGCAGGGGCACTGAAGCTTTCTTT.

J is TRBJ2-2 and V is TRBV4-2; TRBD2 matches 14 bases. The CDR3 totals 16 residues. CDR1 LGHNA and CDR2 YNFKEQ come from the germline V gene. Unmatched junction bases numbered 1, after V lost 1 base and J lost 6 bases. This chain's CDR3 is CASSQGLAGGSGELFF. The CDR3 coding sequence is TGTGCCAGCAGCCAAGGACTAGCGGGAGGGTCCGGGGAGCTGTTTTTT.

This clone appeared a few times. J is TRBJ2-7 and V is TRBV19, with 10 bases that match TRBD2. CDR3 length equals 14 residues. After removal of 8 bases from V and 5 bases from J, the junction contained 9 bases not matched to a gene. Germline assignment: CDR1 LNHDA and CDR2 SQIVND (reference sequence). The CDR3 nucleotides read TGTGCCAGTGCTCGGCTAGCGGGAGTGAACGAGCAGTACTTC. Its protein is CASARLAGVNEQYF.